Listed below are T cell receptor beta chains from one sample, sequenced in a study of a mutant IDH1 vaccine in newly diagnosed glioma. The assay was immunoSEQ multiplex PCR, and TCRdb's table has in-frame clones only and misses some. In the table there are around 50,000 clones, less than 75% of which are singletons. These receptors are not linked to any known antigen. This material consisted of peripheral blood mononuclear cells (PBMCs), taken from a glioma patient whose treatment included an IDH1 peptide vaccine. Receptors originate from a man in his forties or fifties with glioma. Some clones in this sample may be carry-over from other donors' samples. Each CDR3 is given with its conserved first and last residue. The D gene is left open where the match is weak. Expanded clones are given a class, and other clones once, few, many or no size at all.

size	D	length	V	J	DNA	CDR3
.	.	15	TRBV7-2	TRBJ1-4	TGTGCCAGCAGCAAGGGACCCCGGGTTTCGGACAAACTGTTTTTT	CASSKGPRVSDKLFF
.	TRBD1	15	TRBV4-1	TRBJ2-7	TGCGCCAGCAGCCAGAAGACAGGGAGCTCCTACGAGCAGTACTTC	CASSQKTGSSYEQYF
.	.	16	TRBV4-1	TRBJ2-3	TGCGCCAGCAGCCAAGCGACGCGGGGCAACACAGATACGCAGTATTTT	CASSQATRGNTDTQYF
.	.	15	TRBV30	TRBJ2-3	TGTGCCTGGAGTCAAAAGGGAATTTCGGCAGATACGCAGTATTTT	CAWSQKGISADTQYF
few	.	14	TRBV5-1	TRBJ1-2	TGCGCCAGCAGCTGGGACGAGAGTGCCTATGGCTACACCTTC	CASSWDESAYGYTF
.	.	14	TRBV29-1	TRBJ2-7	TGCAGCGTTGAATTAGGGGACTCCTCCTACGAGCAGTACTTC	CSVELGDSSYEQYF
.	.	12	TRBV10-1	TRBJ1-4	TGCGCCAGCAGTGAGGGGGTAGGAAAACTGTTTTTT	CASSEGVGKLFF
once	TRBD2	15	TRBV16	TRBJ2-7	TGTGCCAGCAGCCCGGCCGGGGGGGCGGCCTACGAGCAGTACTTC	CASSPAGGAAYEQYF
few	.	15	TRBV9	TRBJ2-5	TGTGCCAGCAGCGTAGTGGGGGGGCAGTCTGAGACCCAGTACTTC	CASSVVGGQSETQYF
.	.	11	TRBV2	TRBJ2-5	TGTGCCAGCAGTGTACAGGAGACCCAGTACTTC	CASSVQETQYF
.	TRBD1	16	TRBV9	TRBJ1-1	TGTGCCAGCAGCGCCGGGACAGGCGACTATAACACTGAAGCTTTCTTT	CASSAGTGDYNTEAFF
.	.	13	TRBV7-9	TRBJ2-5	TGTGCCAGGCAGGGCGGACCCTGGGAGACCCAGTACTTC	CARQGGPWETQYF
.	.	17	TRBV28	TRBJ2-7	TGTGCCAGCAGTCCGGGCTCGGGACTCGGAGGATCCTACGAGCAGTACTTC	CASSPGSGLGGSYEQYF
.	TRBD2	16	TRBV7-8	TRBJ2-2	TGTGCCAGCAGCGCTTCTAGCGGGACGAACACCGGGGAGCTGTTTTTT	CASSASSGTNTGELFF
.	.	13	TRBV9	TRBJ1-1	TGTGCCAGCAGCGTAATCACGGACCTTGAAGCTTTCTTT	CASSVITDLEAFF
.	.	13	TRBV19	TRBJ2-1	TGTGCCAGTAGTTACCCTAGCAGCAATGAGCAGTTCTTC	CASSYPSSNEQFF
.	.	15	TRBV15	TRBJ2-5	TGTGCCACCAGCAGAGATCGCGACAGCGGGGAGACCCAGTACTTC	CATSRDRDSGETQYF
.	.	14	TRBV19	TRBJ1-4	TGTGCCAGTAACTTCAGGGCTACTAATGAAAAACTGTTTTTT	CASNFRATNEKLFF
few	.	16	TRBV13	TRBJ1-2	TGTGCCAGCAGCTTAACCCCGGGGCGGGGAGACTATGGCTACACCTTC	CASSLTPGRGDYGYTF
few	.	15	TRBV19	TRBJ2-7	TGTGCCAGTAGTACACGGGGAGGGGGATCCTACGAGCAGTACTTC	CASSTRGGGSYEQYF
.	.	15	TRBV19	TRBJ2-7	TGTGCCACCACCGCCCAAGGAGGGACACAGAGCGAGCAGTACTTC	CATTAQGGTQSEQYF
.	.	12	TRBV6-5	TRBJ2-1	TGTGCCAGCAGTCGACGCTACAATGAGCAGTTCTTC	CASSRRYNEQFF
few	TRBD1	13	TRBV6-1	TRBJ2-5	TGTGCCAGCGACAGGGGGGCTGGAGAGACCCAGTACTTC	CASDRGAGETQYF
few	.	16	TRBV6-5	TRBJ2-1	TGTGCCAGCAGTTACTCGGAATGGAGCTCCTACAATGAGCAGTTCTTC	CASSYSEWSSYNEQFF
.	.	17	TRBV5-1	TRBJ2-3	TGCGCCAGCAGCCAGGGATGGACAGTAACTAGCACAGATACGCAGTATTTT	CASSQGWTVTSTDTQYF
.	TRBD1	16	TRBV5-1	TRBJ1-2	TGCGCCAGCAACCGGGACAGCAATCAAATGGGGTATGGCTACACCTTC	CASNRDSNQMGYGYTF
.	.	16	TRBV5-4	TRBJ1-1	TGTGCCACCGGGGGCAGGAGGGGCAGAGGAAACACTGAAGCTTTCTTT	CATGGRRGRGNTEAFF
.	.	14	TRBV19	TRBJ1-6	TGTGCCAGTAGTATTCTGGGAGGGAACTCACCCCTCCACTTT	CASSILGGNSPLHF
.	.	15	TRBV2	TRBJ1-5	TGTGCCAGCAGCGTCCCCCGGGGTACCAATCAGCCCCAGCATTTT	CASSVPRGTNQPQHF
once	.	15	TRBV6-5	TRBJ2-1	TGTGCCAGCAGTTACTCAACGACCAATTACAATGAGCAGTTCTTC	CASSYSTTNYNEQFF
.	.	16	TRBV5-6	TRBJ1-4	TGTGCCAGCAGGAAGGATTTAGGGTCCACTAATGAAAAACTGTTTTTT	CASRKDLGSTNEKLFF
few	.	13	TRBV5-6	TRBJ2-7	TGTGCCAGCACCGCGACACACCATGGAGAGCAGTACTTC	CASTATHHGEQYF
.	.	14	TRBV19	TRBJ2-3	TGTGCCAGTACCCAGGGGTATAGCACAGATACGCAGTATTTT	CASTQGYSTDTQYF
.	TRBD1	15	TRBV13	TRBJ1-6	TGTGCCAGCAGCACGGACAGGGGGGTAGTATCACCCCTCCACTTT	CASSTDRGVVSPLHF
.	TRBD1	15	TRBV5-1	TRBJ2-1	TGCGCCAGCAGCCCCGGGACAGGGGGTTACAATGAGCAGTTCTTC	CASSPGTGGYNEQFF
.	.	11	TRBV20-1	TRBJ2-1	TGCAGTGCTAGACTTTACAATGAGCAGTTCTTC	CSARLYNEQFF
.	.	13	TRBV5-1	TRBJ1-2	TGCGCCAGCAGCTTGAGCCAGGGGAAGGGCTACACCTTC	CASSLSQGKGYTF
.	.	15	TRBV21-1	TRBJ1-4	TGTGCCAGCAGCACCTCCGGGACAGGGGACGAAAAACTGTTTTTT	CASSTSGTGDEKLFF
.	.	16	TRBV15	TRBJ2-5	TGTGCCACCAGCCGCATGGGAGGGGGAGCACAAGAGACCCAGTACTTC	CATSRMGGGAQETQYF
once	.	16	TRBV25-1	TRBJ1-2	TGTGCCAGCAGTTCTTCCGGGACCGGGTTGAGCTATGGCTACACCTTC	CASSSSGTGLSYGYTF
.	.	15	TRBV12-5	TRBJ1-6	TGTGCTAGTGGTTTGGGGCAACAGGGAATATCACCCCTCCACTTT	CASGLGQQGISPLHF
few	TRBD2	15	TRBV30	TRBJ2-1	TGTGCCTGGTCGGAGGGGACTAGCGTTTACAATGAGCAGTTCTTC	CAWSEGTSVYNEQFF
.	.	15	TRBV6-1	TRBJ2-5	TGTGCCAGCAGTAGCCTGGGGTCGGGGCAAGAGACCCAGTACTTC	CASSSLGSGQETQYF
.	.	13	TRBV30	TRBJ2-1	TGTGCCGGGTCCCCCACTAGGGATAATGAGCAGTTCTTC	CAGSPTRDNEQFF
.	.	13	TRBV6-1	TRBJ1-2	TGTGCCAGCTCTGGTAGGACAATCTATGGCTACACCTTC	CASSGRTIYGYTF
.	TRBD1	16	TRBV19	TRBJ2-5	TGTGCCAGTAGTAGAGGGGGACAGAAGTTCGCAGAGACCCAGTACTTC	CASSRGGQKFAETQYF
.	TRBD1	17	TRBV5-1	TRBJ2-2	TGCGCCAGCAGTCGTCTGCTCCCGGGACAGGGGTCCGGGGAGCTGTTTTTT	CASSRLLPGQGSGELFF
.	.	15	TRBV9	TRBJ2-1	TGTGCCAGCAGCGTCTGGACTGGGTCCTACAATGAGCAGTTCTTC	CASSVWTGSYNEQFF
few	.	15	TRBV19	TRBJ1-2	TGTGCCAGTAATGTCTGGGCAGCAGCTAACTATGGCTACACCTTC	CASNVWAAANYGYTF
.	.	14	TRBV5-1	TRBJ2-5	TGCGCCAGCAGCTTGAGACGTAGCCAAGAGACCCAGTACTTC	CASSLRRSQETQYF
once	TRBD1	16	TRBV6-5	TRBJ2-5	TGTGCCAGCAGTTACTCGGACAGGGGGCTCGGAGAGACCCAGTACTTC	CASSYSDRGLGETQYF
few	.	15	TRBV18	TRBJ1-1	TGTGCCAGCTCACCGAGCGGGGTCCAGAACACTGAAGCTTTCTTT	CASSPSGVQNTEAFF
once	.	12	TRBV7-9	TRBJ2-7	TGTGCCAGCAGCTTAGATTGGGGCGAGCAGTACTTC	CASSLDWGEQYF
few	.	14	TRBV6-5	TRBJ2-7	TGTGCCAGCAGTTACTCGAGGTATGGGAACGAGCAGTACTTC	CASSYSRYGNEQYF